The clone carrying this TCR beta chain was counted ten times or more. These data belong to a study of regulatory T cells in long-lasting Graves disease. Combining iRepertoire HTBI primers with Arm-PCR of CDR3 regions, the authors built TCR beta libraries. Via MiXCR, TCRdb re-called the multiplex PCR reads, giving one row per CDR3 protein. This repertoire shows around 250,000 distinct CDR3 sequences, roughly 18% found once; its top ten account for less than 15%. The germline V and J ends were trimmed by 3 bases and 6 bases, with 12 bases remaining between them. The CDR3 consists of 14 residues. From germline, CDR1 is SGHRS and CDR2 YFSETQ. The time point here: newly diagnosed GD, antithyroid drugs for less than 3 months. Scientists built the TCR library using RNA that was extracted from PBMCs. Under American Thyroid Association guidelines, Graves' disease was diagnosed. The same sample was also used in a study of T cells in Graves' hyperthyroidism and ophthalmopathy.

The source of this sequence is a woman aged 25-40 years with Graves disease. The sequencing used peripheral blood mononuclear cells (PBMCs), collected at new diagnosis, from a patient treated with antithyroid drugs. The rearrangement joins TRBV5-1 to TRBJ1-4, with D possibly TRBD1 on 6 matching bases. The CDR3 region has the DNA TGCGCCAGCAGCTCTCAGGGGATACATGAAAAACTGTTTTTT. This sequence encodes CASSSQGIHEKLFF.